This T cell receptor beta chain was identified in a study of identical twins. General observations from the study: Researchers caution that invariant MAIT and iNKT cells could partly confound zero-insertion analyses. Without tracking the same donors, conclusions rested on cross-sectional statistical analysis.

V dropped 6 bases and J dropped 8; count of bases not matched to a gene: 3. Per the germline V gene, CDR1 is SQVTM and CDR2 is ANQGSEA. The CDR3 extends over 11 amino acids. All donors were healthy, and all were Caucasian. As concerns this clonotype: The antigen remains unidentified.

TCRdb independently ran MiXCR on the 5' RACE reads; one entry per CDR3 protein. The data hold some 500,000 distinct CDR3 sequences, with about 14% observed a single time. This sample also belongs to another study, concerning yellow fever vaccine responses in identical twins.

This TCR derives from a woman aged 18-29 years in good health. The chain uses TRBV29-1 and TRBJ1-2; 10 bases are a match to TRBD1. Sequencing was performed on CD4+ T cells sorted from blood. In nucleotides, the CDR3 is TGCAGCGTGACAGGGGGCTTCGGCTACACCTTC. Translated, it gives CSVTGGFGYTF.